The rows below give T cell receptor beta chains drawn from one sample of a study of blood T cell repertoires in COVID-19. This table comes from immunoSEQ multiplex PCR, and its TCRdb copy is limited to in-frame clones, with some not included. The data show roughly 380,000 clones, with less than 85% seen just once and roughly 3.9% held by the top ten. Sequencing was done on a sample of peripheral blood. The receptors shown here come from a woman in her late teens or twenties with acute or convalescent COVID-19. Each CDR3 is given with its conserved first and last residue. A D gene is named only where the DNA matches it firmly. A clone size is listed for some rows: how often the clone was seen (once, few, many), or a class if it is expanded.

16 TRBJ2-3 . TRBD1 TRBV24-1 CATSDWDRTSTDTQYF TGTGCCACCAGTGATTGGGACAGGACTAGCACAGATACGCAGTATTTT
15 TRBJ2-3 . . TRBV14 CASSFSGLITDTQYF TGTGCCAGCAGCTTCTCCGGACTAATCACAGATACGCAGTATTTT
12 TRBJ2-1 . . TRBV5-1 CASRPGDNEQFF TGCGCCAGCAGGCCGGGGGACAATGAGCAGTTCTTC
16 TRBJ1-4 . TRBD1 TRBV7-4 CASSTQDRGSNEKLFF TGTGCCAGCAGCACCCAAGACAGGGGATCTAATGAAAAACTGTTTTTT
14 TRBJ2-3 . TRBD2 TRBV27 CASSPLTSGGDPYF TGTGCCAGCAGTCCCCTAACTAGCGGGGGGGACCCGTATTTT
15 TRBJ2-7 . TRBD1 TRBV10-3 CATIPGTGTGYEQYF TGTGCCACTATACCGGGGACAGGGACGGGATACGAGCAGTACTTC
16 TRBJ1-3 . TRBD1 TRBV6-7 CASSYSPGQGENTIYF TGTGCCAGCAGTTACTCACCAGGACAGGGTGAAAACACCATATATTTT
13 TRBJ1-1 . TRBD1 TRBV19 CASRWDRGTEAFF TGTGCCAGTAGGTGGGACAGGGGGACTGAAGCTTTCTTT
15 TRBJ1-2 . TRBD1 TRBV5-8 CASSRTGGANYGYTF TGTGCCAGCAGCAGGACAGGGGGCGCGAACTATGGCTACACCTTC
12 TRBJ1-5 . . TRBV12-3/TRBV12-4 CASSLQYQPQHF TGTGCCAGCAGCCTACAGTATCAGCCCCAGCATTTT
14 TRBJ2-3 . . TRBV5-1 CASSLGLDFRTQYF TGCGCCAGCAGCTTGGGACTAGATTTTAGAACGCAGTATTTT
18 TRBJ2-1 . TRBD2 TRBV7-9 CASSPEPSGRESYNEQFF TGTGCCAGCAGCCCTGAGCCTAGCGGGAGGGAATCCTACAATGAGCAGTTCTTC
15 TRBJ1-2 . TRBD1 TRBV11-1 CASGKGQGANYGYTF TGTGCCAGCGGAAAGGGCCAGGGGGCGAACTATGGCTACACCTTC
13 TRBJ2-7 . . TRBV29-1 CSVSPDSSYEQYF TGCAGCGTTAGTCCTGATAGCTCCTACGAGCAGTACTTC
15 TRBJ2-7 . . TRBV15 CATSRDPGVRYEQYF TGTGCCACCAGCAGAGATCCCGGGGTCCGATACGAGCAGTACTTC
15 TRBJ1-1 . TRBD1 TRBV6-4 CASSDSPGGLTEAFF TGTGCCAGCAGTGACTCGCCAGGGGGGCTCACTGAAGCTTTCTTT
12 TRBJ2-1 . . TRBV27 CATYYGGSEQFF TGTGCCACCTACTACGGGGGTTCCGAGCAGTTCTTC
16 TRBJ1-1 . . TRBV19 CASSMYPGQGDTEAFF TGTGCCAGTAGTATGTATCCGGGACAAGGGGACACTGAAGCTTTCTTT
13 TRBJ1-2 . . TRBV7-2 CASSETGPYGYTF TGTGCCAGCAGCGAGACAGGCCCCTATGGCTACACCTTC
17 TRBJ2-2 once . TRBV5-1 CASSFPPGHTNTGELFF TGCGCCAGCAGCTTTCCCCCGGGACACACGAACACCGGGGAGCTGTTTTTT
13 TRBJ2-2 few TRBD1 TRBV19 CASSWTGVGELFF TGTGCCAGTAGCTGGACAGGGGTCGGGGAGCTGTTTTTT
13 TRBJ2-7 once . TRBV10-1 CASSEGRGHEQYF TGCGCCAGCAGTGAGGGCAGGGGACACGAGCAGTACTTC
15 TRBJ2-3 . TRBD2 TRBV5-6 CASSLGLAGTDTQYF TGTGCCAGCAGCTTGGGGCTAGCGGGAACAGATACGCAGTATTTT
14 TRBJ1-4 . . TRBV6-5 CASNREPLYEKLFF TGTGCCAGCAACAGGGAGCCGCTTTATGAAAAACTGTTTTTT
15 TRBJ1-6 . TRBD1 TRBV28 CASSDPGQSNSPLHF TGTGCCAGCAGTGACCCGGGACAGAGTAATTCACCCCTCCACTTT
12 TRBJ1-2 . TRBD1 TRBV30 CACPDRELRYTF TGTGCCTGCCCGGACAGGGAATTGCGCTACACCTTC
13 TRBJ1-4 once . TRBV6-5 CASRGRGNEKLFF TGTGCCTCCAGAGGGAGGGGGAATGAAAAACTGTTTTTT
13 TRBJ1-2 . . TRBV5-6 CASSLGGNYGYTF TGTGCCAGCAGCTTAGGGGGTAACTATGGCTACACCTTC
14 TRBJ2-1 . TRBD2 TRBV6-5 CASGTSGRYNEQFF TGTGCCAGCGGGACTAGCGGGAGGTACAATGAGCAGTTCTTC
19 TRBJ2-3 . TRBD2 TRBV5-4 CASSSATSGGAPSTDTQYF TGTGCCAGCAGCTCGGCGACTAGCGGGGGGGCCCCAAGCACAGATACGCAGTATTTT
12 TRBJ1-2 . . TRBV28 CASSGRGYGYTF TGTGCCAGCAGTGGCAGGGGCTATGGCTACACCTTC
15 TRBJ2-1 . . TRBV14 CASSQVSSRYNEQFF TGTGCCAGCAGCCAAGTGTCTAGCAGATACAATGAGCAGTTCTTC
14 TRBJ2-3 . . TRBV5-1 CASSLDLAGDTQYF TGCGCCAGCAGCTTGGATCTTGCGGGAGATACGCAGTATTTT
13 TRBJ2-1 . . TRBV9 CASSVNGWNEQFF TGTGCCAGCAGCGTGAACGGGTGGAATGAGCAGTTCTTC
15 TRBJ1-1 few TRBD1 TRBV28 CASSRPGQGQTEAFF TGTGCCAGCAGTCGACCTGGACAGGGGCAAACTGAAGCTTTCTTT
15 TRBJ2-3 . TRBD2 TRBV5-1 CASLSGLASTDTQYF TGCGCCAGTCTGTCCGGACTAGCTAGCACAGATACGCAGTATTTT
15 TRBJ1-5 . TRBD1 TRBV27 CASSSLTGIGQPQHF TGTGCCAGCAGTTCGTTGACAGGGATAGGACAGCCCCAGCATTTT
13 TRBJ1-6 . . TRBV7-8 CASSKGVNSPLHF TGTGCCAGCAGCAAAGGGGTGAATTCACCCCTCCACTTT
16 TRBJ2-7 . TRBD1 TRBV18 CASSPLPSTGGYEQYF TGTGCCAGCTCACCTCTCCCATCGACAGGGGGCTACGAGCAGTACTTC
14 TRBJ2-2 . . TRBV28 CASTRTSYTGELFF TGTGCCAGCACTCGGACTTCCTACACCGGGGAGCTGTTTTTT
13 TRBJ1-4 . TRBD1 TRBV19 CASSRTGGEKLFF TGTGCCAGTAGTAGGACAGGTGGTGAAAAACTGTTTTTT
14 TRBJ1-1 . . TRBV9 CASSPGTMNTEAFF TGTGCCAGCAGTCCCGGGACAATGAACACTGAAGCTTTCTTT
15 TRBJ2-5 . TRBD2 TRBV9 CASSETSGGWETQYF TGTGCCAGCAGCGAAACTAGCGGGGGTTGGGAGACCCAGTACTTC
14 TRBJ1-6 . . TRBV9 CASSGGGYNSPLHF TGTGCCAGCAGCGGAGGGGGTTATAATTCACCCCTCCACTTT
13 TRBJ1-2 . . TRBV4-1 CASSQVIAGGYTF TGCGCCAGCAGCCAAGTAATCGCGGGGGGCTACACCTTC